The 7 T cell receptor beta chains below come from one sample, sequenced in a study of OX40 agonist ivuxolimab in advanced cancers. Assay: immunoSEQ multiplex PCR; the TCRdb copy retains only in-frame clones and omits some. The sample yields around 15,000 clones, around 86% seen once. Source: CD4+ or CD8+ T cells sorted from blood, taken in a trial of the OX40 agonist ivuxolimab. These receptors were collected from an adult with an advanced solid tumor such as melanoma, head and neck, liver or kidney cancer.

Of note for this clone: The sample holds other DNA sequences that translate to the same CDR3. The V call is TRBV7-2, the J call TRBJ2-7; unclear D gene. The V gene's germline CDR1 is SGHTA and CDR2 FQGNSA. The CDR3 has 12 residues. Trimming left V 2 bases short and J 4 bases short, with 6 bases between. CDR3 residues: CASSLNGYEQYF. CDR3 nucleotide sequence: TGTGCCAGCAGCTTAAACGGTTACGAGCAGTACTTC.

The CDR3 sequence is CASSGRTGTEAFF. CDR3 bases: TGTGCCAGCAGTGGGAGGACAGGCACTGAAGCTTTCTTT. This chain joins TRBV6-1 and TRBJ1-1; TRBD1 agrees at 7 bases. Germline V gene lookup returns CDR1 MNHNS and CDR2 SASEGT. CDR3 length: 13 amino acids. After removal of 4 bases from V and 4 bases from J, the junction contained 3 bases not matched to a gene.

The chain uses TRBV5-4 and TRBJ1-2; the match to TRBD1 covers 8 bases. Trimming removed 4 bases from V and 8 bases from J; junction bases left unmatched: 13. CDR1 SGHNT and CDR2 YYREEE come from the germline V gene (reference sequence). This CDR3 has 15 residues. CDR3 in amino acids: CASSPDRVSSRGYTF. CDR3 bases: TGTGCCAGCAGCCCGGACAGGGTTTCAAGTAGGGGCTACACCTTC.

The V call is TRBV6-6, the J call TRBJ1-4, with D possibly matching TRBD1 (6 bases). The V end was cut by 5 bases, the J end by 6 bases, with 10 bases between. Germline CDR1 and CDR2: MNHNY and SVGAGI (reference sequence). The CDR3 has 13 residues. In DNA, the CDR3 is TGTGCCAGCAGTGAGGGGGTATATGAAAAACTGTTTTTT. This gives the protein CASSEGVYEKLFF.

The chain combines TRBV11-2 with TRBJ2-1, with D uncertain. The CDR3 has 11 amino acids. V was shortened by 2 bases and J by 10 bases, with 6 bases between the two germline ends. CDR1 is SGHAT, CDR2 FQNNGV, per germline. The CDR3 here is CASSLSREQFF. The DNA of the CDR3 is TGTGCCAGCAGCTTAAGCCGGGAGCAGTTCTTC.

This clone appeared a few times. The chain has TRBV6-5 and TRBJ2-3; 9 nucleotides agree with TRBD2. Germline lookup yields CDR1 MNHEY and CDR2 SVGAGI. The CDR3 covers 15 residues. The trim removed 0 bases at V and 6 bases at J, leaving 4 bases unmatched. In DNA, the CDR3 is TGTGCCAGCAGTTACTCGATTAGCGGGAGTGATACGCAGTATTTT. Its protein product is CASSYSISGSDTQYF.

The V and J genes are TRBV7-9 and TRBJ2-5, with D uncertain. Trimming removed 1 base from V and 6 bases from J, with 12 bases in between. This CDR3 is 14 amino acids long. CDR1 is SEHNR, CDR2 FQNEAQ, per germline (reference sequence). As DNA, the CDR3 is TGTGCCAGCAGCTTAGAGGAGTCCCGGAAGACCCAGTACTTC. Residues: CASSLEESRKTQYF. Looking up the rest from reference TRBV7-9 and TRBJ2-5 gives the full variable domain: DTGVSQNPRHKITKRGQNVTFRCDPISEHNRLYWYRQTLGQGPEFLTYFQNEAQLEKSRLLSDRFSAERPKGSFSTLEIQRTEQGDSAMYLCASSLEESRKTQYFGPGTRLLVL.